Sequencing of this T cell receptor (beta chain) was carried out in a study of shared clonotypes between healthy human individuals. For the study at large: The study used three CD4 naive, three CD4 memory, two CD8 naive and one CD8 memory plate per donor.

The run depth of the assay was deep. The table came from immunoSEQ multiplex PCR; TCRdb's copy has only in-frame clones and leaves some out. The table lists some 2 million clones, about 95% of them singletons. This clone was detected once. Naive CD8 cells were CD45RO-negative, positively selected for CCR7, excluding terminally differentiated effector memory CD45RA+ cells. This CDR3 is 16 amino acids long. The germline gives CDR1 SEHNR, CDR2 FQNEAQ (reference sequence). J lost 0 bases, V lost 5 bases, and 6 bases had no gene match. V gene TRBV7-9 combines with J gene TRBJ2-1; 8 bases are shared with TRBD2. The TCR comes from a man aged 18 to 29 in good health. Sequencing was done on a sample of naive CD8+ T cells sorted from blood. The CDR3 protein is CASSPGGGHSYNEQFF. CDR3 DNA sequence: TGTGCCAGCAGCCCGGGAGGGGGGCACTCCTACAATGAGCAGTTCTTC.